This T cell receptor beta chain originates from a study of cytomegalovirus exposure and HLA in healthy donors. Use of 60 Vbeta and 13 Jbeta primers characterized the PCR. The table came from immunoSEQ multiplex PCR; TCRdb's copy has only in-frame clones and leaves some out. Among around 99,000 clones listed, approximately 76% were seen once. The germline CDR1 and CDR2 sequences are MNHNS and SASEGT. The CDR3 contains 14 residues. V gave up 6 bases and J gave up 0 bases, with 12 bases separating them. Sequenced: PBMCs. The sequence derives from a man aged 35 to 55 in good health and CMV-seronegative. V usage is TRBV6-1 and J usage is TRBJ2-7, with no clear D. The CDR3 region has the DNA TGTGCCAGCAGACAGAATCTCTTCTCCTACGAGCAGTACTTC. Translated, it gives CASRQNLFSYEQYF.